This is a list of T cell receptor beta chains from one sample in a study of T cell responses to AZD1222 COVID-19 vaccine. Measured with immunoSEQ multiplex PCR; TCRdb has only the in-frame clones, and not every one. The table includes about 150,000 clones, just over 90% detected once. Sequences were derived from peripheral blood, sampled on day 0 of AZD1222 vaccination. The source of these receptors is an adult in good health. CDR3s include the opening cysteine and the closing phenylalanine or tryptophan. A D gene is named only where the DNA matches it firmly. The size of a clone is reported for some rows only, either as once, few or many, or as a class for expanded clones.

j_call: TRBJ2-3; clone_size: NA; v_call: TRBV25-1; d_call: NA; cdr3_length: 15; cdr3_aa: CASSGNPGVTDTQYF; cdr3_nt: TGTGCCAGCAGTGGGAACCCGGGCGTCACAGATACGCAGTATTTT
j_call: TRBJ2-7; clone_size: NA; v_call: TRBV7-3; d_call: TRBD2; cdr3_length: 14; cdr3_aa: CASSRGGPTYEQYF; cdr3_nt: TGTGCCAGCAGCCGCGGGGGTCCTACCTACGAGCAGTACTTC
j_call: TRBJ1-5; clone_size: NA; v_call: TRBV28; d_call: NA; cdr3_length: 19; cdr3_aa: CASSFFKWRDGLLGEPQHF; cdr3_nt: TGTGCCAGCAGTTTTTTTAAGTGGCGGGACGGGCTTCTGGGGGAGCCCCAGCATTTT
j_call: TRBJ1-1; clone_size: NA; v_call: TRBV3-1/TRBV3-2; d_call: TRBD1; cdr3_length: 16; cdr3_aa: CASSPSDRGRNTEAFF; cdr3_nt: TGTGCCAGCAGCCCCTCTGACAGGGGGAGGAACACTGAAGCTTTCTTT
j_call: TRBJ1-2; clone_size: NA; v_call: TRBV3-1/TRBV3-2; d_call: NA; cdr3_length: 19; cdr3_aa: CASSQEGPRRSNTFYGYTF; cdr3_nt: TGTGCCAGCAGCCAAGAGGGTCCCCGGCGGAGCAATACTTTCTATGGCTACACCTTC
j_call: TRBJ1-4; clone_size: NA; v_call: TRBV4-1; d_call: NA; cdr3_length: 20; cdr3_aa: CASSQAPIPASKEANEKLFF; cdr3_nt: TGCGCCAGCAGCCAAGCCCCTATCCCGGCCTCCAAGGAGGCTAATGAAAAACTGTTTTTT
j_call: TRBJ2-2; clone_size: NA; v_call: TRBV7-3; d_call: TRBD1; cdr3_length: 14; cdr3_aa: CASSSGQSTGELFF; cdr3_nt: TGTGCCAGCAGCTCGGGACAGTCCACCGGGGAGCTGTTTTTT
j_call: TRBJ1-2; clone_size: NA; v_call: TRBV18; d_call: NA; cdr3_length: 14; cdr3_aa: CASSSADPGSGYTF; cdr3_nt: TGTGCCAGCTCATCCGCCGACCCAGGGTCTGGCTACACCTTC
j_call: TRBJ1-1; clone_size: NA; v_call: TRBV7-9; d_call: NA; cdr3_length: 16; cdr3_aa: CASSRIGSGPNTEAFF; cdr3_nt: TGTGCCAGCAGCCGAATCGGATCAGGGCCGAACACTGAAGCTTTCTTT
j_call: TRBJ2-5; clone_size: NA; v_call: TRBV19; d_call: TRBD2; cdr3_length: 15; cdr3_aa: CASSLLAGGQETQYF; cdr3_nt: TGTGCCAGTAGTCTACTAGCGGGGGGGCAAGAGACCCAGTACTTC
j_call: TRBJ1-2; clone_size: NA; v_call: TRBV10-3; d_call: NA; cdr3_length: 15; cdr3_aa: CAISARDGTNYGYTF; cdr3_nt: TGTGCCATCAGTGCCCGGGACGGAACTAACTATGGCTACACCTTC
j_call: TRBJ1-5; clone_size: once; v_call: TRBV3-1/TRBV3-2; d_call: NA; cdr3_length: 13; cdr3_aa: CASSQGREQPQHF; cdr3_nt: TGTGCCAGCAGCCAAGGCAGGGAACAGCCCCAGCATTTT
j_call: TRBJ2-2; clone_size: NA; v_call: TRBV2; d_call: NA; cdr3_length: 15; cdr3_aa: CASRGELGVTGELFF; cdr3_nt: TGTGCCAGCAGGGGGGAACTAGGGGTGACCGGGGAGCTGTTTTTT
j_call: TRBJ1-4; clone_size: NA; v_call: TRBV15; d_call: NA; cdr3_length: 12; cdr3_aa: CATSRDGGKLFF; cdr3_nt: TGTGCCACCAGCAGAGATGGGGGGAAACTGTTTTTT
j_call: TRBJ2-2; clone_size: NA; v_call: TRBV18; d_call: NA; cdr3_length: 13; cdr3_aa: CASSPPVSGELFF; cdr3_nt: TGTGCCAGCTCACCACCAGTGTCCGGGGAGCTGTTTTTT
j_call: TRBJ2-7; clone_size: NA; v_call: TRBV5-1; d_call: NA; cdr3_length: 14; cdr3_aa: CASSLDSLTYEQYF; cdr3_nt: TGCGCCAGCAGCTTGGACAGCCTAACCTACGAGCAGTACTTC
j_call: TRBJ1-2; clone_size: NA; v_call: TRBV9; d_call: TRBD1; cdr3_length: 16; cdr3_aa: CASSAYPKTGNYGYTF; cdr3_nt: TGTGCCAGCAGCGCGTACCCCAAGACAGGGAACTATGGCTACACCTTC
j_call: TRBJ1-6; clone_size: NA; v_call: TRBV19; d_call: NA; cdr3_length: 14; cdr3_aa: CASSIGTYNSPLHF; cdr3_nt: TGTGCCAGTAGTATTGGGACCTATAATTCACCCCTCCACTTT
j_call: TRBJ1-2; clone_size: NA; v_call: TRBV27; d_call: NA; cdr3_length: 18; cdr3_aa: CASSLHKSIGTLYYGYTF; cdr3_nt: TGTGCCAGCAGTTTACACAAATCCATCGGGACACTTTACTATGGCTACACCTTC
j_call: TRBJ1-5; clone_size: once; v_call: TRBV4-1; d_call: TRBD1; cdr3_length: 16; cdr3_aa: CASSPFAGQSNQPQHF; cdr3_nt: TGCGCCAGCAGCCCCTTCGCGGGACAGAGCAATCAGCCCCAGCATTTT
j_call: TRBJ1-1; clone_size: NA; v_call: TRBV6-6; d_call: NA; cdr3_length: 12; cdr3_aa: CASSYLLTEAFF; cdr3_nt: TGTGCCAGCAGCTACTTACTCACTGAAGCTTTCTTT
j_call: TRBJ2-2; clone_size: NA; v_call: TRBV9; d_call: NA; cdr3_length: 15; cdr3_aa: CASSVWMEGAGELFF; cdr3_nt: TGTGCCAGCAGCGTATGGATGGAAGGTGCCGGGGAGCTGTTTTTT
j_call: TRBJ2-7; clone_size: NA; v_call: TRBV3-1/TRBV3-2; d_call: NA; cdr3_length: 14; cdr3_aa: CASSQATGTAEQYF; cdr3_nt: TGTGCCAGCAGCCAAGCGACTGGGACGGCCGAGCAGTACTTC
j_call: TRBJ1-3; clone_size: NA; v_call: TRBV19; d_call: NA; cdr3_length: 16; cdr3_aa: CASSIGRVESGNTIYF; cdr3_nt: TGTGCCAGTAGTATAGGCAGGGTCGAGTCTGGAAACACCATATATTTT
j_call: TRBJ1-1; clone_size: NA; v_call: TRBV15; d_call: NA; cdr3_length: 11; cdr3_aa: CATKAGNEAFF; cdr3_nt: TGTGCCACCAAGGCGGGCAATGAAGCTTTCTTT
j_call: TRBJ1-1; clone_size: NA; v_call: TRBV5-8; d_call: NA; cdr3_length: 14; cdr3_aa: CASSSNWVNTEAFF; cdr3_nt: TGTGCCAGCAGCTCAAATTGGGTGAACACTGAAGCTTTCTTT
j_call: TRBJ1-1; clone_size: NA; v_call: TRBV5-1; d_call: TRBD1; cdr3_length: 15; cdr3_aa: CASTDRVSSATEAFF; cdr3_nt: TGCGCCAGCACCGACAGGGTGAGTTCGGCCACTGAAGCTTTCTTT
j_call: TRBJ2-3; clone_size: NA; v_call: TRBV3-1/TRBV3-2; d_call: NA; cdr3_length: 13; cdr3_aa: CASSESPGATQYF; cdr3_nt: TGTGCCAGCAGCGAAAGCCCGGGGGCTACGCAGTATTTT
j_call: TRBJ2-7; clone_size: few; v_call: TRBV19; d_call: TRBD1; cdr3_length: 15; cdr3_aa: CASSAAGTGAYEQYF; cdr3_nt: TGTGCCAGTAGTGCCGCCGGGACAGGGGCTTACGAGCAGTACTTC
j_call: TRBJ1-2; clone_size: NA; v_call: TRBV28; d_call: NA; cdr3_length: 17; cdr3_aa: CASTLPLAGAHGYGYTF; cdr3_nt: TGTGCCAGCACCCTCCCTTTGGCAGGGGCACACGGCTATGGCTACACCTTC
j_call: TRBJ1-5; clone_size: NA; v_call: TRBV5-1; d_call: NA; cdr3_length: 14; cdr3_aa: CASSLGGSNQPQHF; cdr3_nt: TGCGCCAGCAGCTTGGGAGGGAGCAATCAGCCCCAGCATTTT
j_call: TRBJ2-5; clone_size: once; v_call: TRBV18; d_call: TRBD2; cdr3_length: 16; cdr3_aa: CASSPLATSGEETQYF; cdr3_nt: TGTGCCAGCTCACCCCTCGCGACTAGCGGGGAAGAGACCCAGTACTTC
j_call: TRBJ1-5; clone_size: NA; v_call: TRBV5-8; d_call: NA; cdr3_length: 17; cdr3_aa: CASSLGSGGANNQPQHF; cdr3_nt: TGTGCCAGCAGCTTGGGATCAGGAGGGGCCAACAATCAGCCCCAGCATTTT
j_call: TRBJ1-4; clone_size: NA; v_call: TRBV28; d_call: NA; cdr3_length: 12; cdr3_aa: CASSLAGEKLFF; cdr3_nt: TGTGCCAGCAGTCTGGCGGGGGAAAAACTGTTTTTT
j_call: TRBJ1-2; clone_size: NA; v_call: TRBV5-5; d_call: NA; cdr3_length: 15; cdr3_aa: CASSENTLEDYGYTF; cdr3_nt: TGTGCCAGCAGCGAAAACACGCTGGAAGACTATGGCTACACCTTC
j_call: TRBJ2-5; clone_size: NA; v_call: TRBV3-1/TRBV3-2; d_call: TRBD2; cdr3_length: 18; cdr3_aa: CASSQGTSGGPTQETQYF; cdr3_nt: TGTGCCAGCAGCCAGGGGACTAGCGGGGGGCCGACCCAAGAGACCCAGTACTTC
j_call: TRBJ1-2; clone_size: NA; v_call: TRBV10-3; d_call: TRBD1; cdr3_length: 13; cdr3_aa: CAISGQGNYGYTF; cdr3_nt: TGTGCCATCAGTGGACAGGGGAACTATGGCTACACCTTC
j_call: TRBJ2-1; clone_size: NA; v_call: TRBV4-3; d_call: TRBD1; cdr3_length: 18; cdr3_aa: CASSRYRGTGASYNEQFF; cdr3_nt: TGCGCCAGCAGCCGCTACAGAGGAACAGGGGCCTCCTACAATGAGCAGTTCTTC
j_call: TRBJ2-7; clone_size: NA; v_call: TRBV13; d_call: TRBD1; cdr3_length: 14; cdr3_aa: CASSTGQARGEQYF; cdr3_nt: TGTGCCAGCAGCACCGGACAGGCGAGGGGCGAGCAGTACTTC
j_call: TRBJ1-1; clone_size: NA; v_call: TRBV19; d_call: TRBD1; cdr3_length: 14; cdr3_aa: CASSFQGANTEAFF; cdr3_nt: TGTGCCAGTAGTTTTCAGGGGGCTAACACTGAAGCTTTCTTT
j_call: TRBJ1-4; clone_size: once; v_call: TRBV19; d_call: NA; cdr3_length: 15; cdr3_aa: CASSLYTATNEKLFF; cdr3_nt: TGTGCCAGTAGTCTGTACACTGCAACTAATGAAAAACTGTTTTTT